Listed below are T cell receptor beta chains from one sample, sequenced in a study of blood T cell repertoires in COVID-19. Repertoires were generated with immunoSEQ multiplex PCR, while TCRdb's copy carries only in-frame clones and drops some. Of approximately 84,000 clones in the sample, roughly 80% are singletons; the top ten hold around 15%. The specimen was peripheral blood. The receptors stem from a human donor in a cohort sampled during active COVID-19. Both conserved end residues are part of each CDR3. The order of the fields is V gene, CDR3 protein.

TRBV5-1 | CASSSHPKGDGYTF
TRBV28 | CASSSTLRGEQYF
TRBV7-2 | CASSLPSNEQFF
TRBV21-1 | CASSNGTGSNSPLHF
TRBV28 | CASSFDREGLYF
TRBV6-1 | CASSDNRGSEQETQYF
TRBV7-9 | CASSLMGGGQPQHF
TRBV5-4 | CASSLRTGAMETQYF
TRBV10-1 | CASSEGPGAFTPTNEKLFF
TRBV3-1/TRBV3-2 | CASSPGSFTYGYTF
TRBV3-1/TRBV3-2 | CASSQLLAPSYEQYF
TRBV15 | CATSRGQNTEAFF
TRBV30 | CAWSLTRTSFQETQYF
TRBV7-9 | CASSLGGDTDTQYF
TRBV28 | CASGLAGGGQETQYF
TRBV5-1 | CASSSDGTGNHHTKNIQYF
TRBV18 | CASSPYDLQETQYF
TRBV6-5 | CASSRDRVSYNEQFF
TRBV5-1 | CASSRPTTGINEQYF
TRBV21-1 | CASSPSGTDSNQPQHF
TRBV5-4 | CASSPGLTEQFF
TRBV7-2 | CASSEPYRVTRSNYGYTF
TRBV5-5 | CASSLATSGANVLTF
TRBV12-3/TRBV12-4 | CASTRRENTEAFF
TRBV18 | CASSPIKAGGPNTGELFF
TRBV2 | CASSLQRQGDSPLHF
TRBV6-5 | CASIRQGASGEAFF
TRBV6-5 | CASSSAGTGWNEQFF
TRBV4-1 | CASSQDWPGDSYEQYF
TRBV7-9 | CASSFSRGRDEQYF
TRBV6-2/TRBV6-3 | CASSFPLGGVEETQYF
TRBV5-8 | CASSLNRENSPLHF
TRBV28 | CASSLAGGFNEKLFF
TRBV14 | CASSQGWGGANYGYTF
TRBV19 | CASRGPGRESQPQHF
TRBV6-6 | CASSYLGTSGHYEQYF
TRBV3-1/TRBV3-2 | CASSRRFEETQYF
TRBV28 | CASREDLANEKLFF
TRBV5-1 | CASSSTGGNQPQHF
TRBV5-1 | CASSLEGQGAREKLFF
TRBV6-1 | CASSEAPWDFRSYEQYF
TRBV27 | CASSFSQGRYEQYF
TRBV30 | CAWTRNTEAFF
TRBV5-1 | CASSFSAAGRQGTGELFF
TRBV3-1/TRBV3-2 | CASRVSGANVLTF
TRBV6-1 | CASSEVGGAEQFF
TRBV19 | CASSYLAVATNTGELFF
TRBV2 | CASRRTGGSYEQYF
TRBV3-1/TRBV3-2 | CASSQVGTSGYNEQFF
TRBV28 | CASSYGAGVGTDTQYF
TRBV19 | CASSPRGTGRIFGANYGYTF
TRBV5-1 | CASSIPNNSPLHF
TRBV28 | CASSLWGTGGSGNTIYF
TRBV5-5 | CASSLLAEGTQYF
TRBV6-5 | CASSYSGTGWSGEQYF
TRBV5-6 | CASSFRSGNQPQHF
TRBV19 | CASSLRAGGLSNEKLFF
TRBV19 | CASSTDPGRPQFF
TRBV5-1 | CASHRTAGGGNEQFF
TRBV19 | CASSIVIGGPGTGEEFAVQPQHF